The T cell receptor beta chain described here comes from a study of blood T cell repertoires in COVID-19 (dated by TCRdb to 2018 to 2020). The study in broad terms: Samples from collaborators originated in the United States, Italy and Spain and spanned both the acute and convalescent phases of COVID-19. Subjects who had been exposed to COVID-19, were actively infected with it, or had recovered from it provided the deeply sampled blood TCRbeta repertoires that made up the dataset. A freely available public database, intended as a resource for researchers studying the immune response to SARS-CoV-2, is where the repertoires were released. The prospective study material was composed of cDNA or gDNA derived from T cells, B-cell-depleted T cells, or PBMCs. Where available, HLA class I and class II types were taken from metadata supplied by the sample provider and were not determined by assay-based typing. The sample metadata nearly always contained a de-identified subject ID, COVID-19 status, age in years and sex. Samples came from the ongoing ImmuneRACE study (first 160 participants) plus 1,254 subjects from 6 global collaborators. What the work shows at the level of the full study, not this receptor alone: Clinical and demographic metadata were provided uncurated, with the amount varying by source and participant.

Including the terminal cysteine and phenylalanine, the CDR3 comprises 16 residues. CDR3 DNA only is kept here, 48 bases in frame from base 1. According to the germline V gene (reference sequence), CDR1 reads LGHDT and CDR2 reads YNNKEL. V trim: 3 bases; J trim: 3 bases; unmatched bases: 10. TCRbeta CDR3 regions were amplified from genomic DNA by means of the immunoSEQ Assay, a bias-controlled multiplex PCR. The study's own analysis went as follows. The number of nucleated cells in each sample was estimated by amplification of reference gene primers within the assay. To quantify the absolute abundance of each unique TCRbeta CDR3 rearrangement, sequence reads were collapsed and filtered. Productive Simpson clonality was computed per sample as the square root of Simpson's diversity index over productive rearrangements. Drawn from immuneACCESS, this table holds only the in-frame rearrangements with V and J called that TCRdb kept. Clones are partly lost; checked studies trace under half to an unresolved V gene and leave the rest unexplained. That table gives V, J and clone size, and the DNA gave D and trimming. This sample has about 140,000 clones in its table, and around 89% of those were observed once. The top ten constitute around 2.9% of the sample.

This clone has a single count. Its antigen is still unknown. Qualities for individual bases were not recorded, and no much larger clone is one base off. Collaborating institutions collected whole blood in K2EDTA tubes following their own protocols. For TCRbeta analysis, collaborator samples were shipped as frozen whole blood, as isolated PBMCs, or as DNA extracted from either sample type. The sequence joins TRBV3-1 (or the pseudogene TRBV3-2) to TRBJ2-7, with 8 bases in between that match TRBD2. The origin of this receptor is a woman aged 55-70 years with active COVID-19. The sample was peripheral blood. The CDR3 region has the sequence CASSQGPGLVSYEQYF. The nucleotide sequence is given as TGTGCCAGCAGCCAGGGTCCGGGACTAGTAAGCTACGAGCAGTACTTC.